This TCR beta chain emerged from a study of Ad26.COV2.S vaccination and SARS-CoV-2 variants. Produced via immunoSEQ multiplex PCR; TCRdb's table is partial and in-frame only. This table holds some 500,000 clones, 89% found once. Treatment specified: approximately 18 received Ad26.COV2.S at low or high dose, single or two shots; 5 received placebo; per-sample allocation not given. It was on day 63 after the first vaccine or placebo injection that samples were taken. Germline CDR1 SEHNR, CDR2 FQNEAQ (reference sequence). Trimming shortened V by 5 bases and J by 4 bases, and 18 bases separated the two germline ends. This CDR3 has 16 residues.

Sequenced here: peripheral blood, sampled in a trial of Ad26.COV2.S vaccine versus placebo. The chain combines TRBV7-9 with TRBJ2-1; D is perhaps TRBD2 (6 bases). This clonotype was sampled from a person between 18 and 65 years old who received the Ad26.COV2.S COVID-19 vaccine or a placebo. For the CDR3, the DNA is TGTGCCAGCAGCCTCCTAGGGGTGGGGGGATACAATGAGCAGTTCTTC. It codes for CASSLLGVGGYNEQFF. The variable domain in full, completed from reference TRBV7-9 and TRBJ2-1, reads DTGVSQNPRHKITKRGQNVTFRCDPISEHNRLYWYRQTLGQGPEFLTYFQNEAQLEKSRLLSDRFSAERPKGSFSTLEIQRTEQGDSAMYLCASSLLGVGGYNEQFFGPGTRLTVL.